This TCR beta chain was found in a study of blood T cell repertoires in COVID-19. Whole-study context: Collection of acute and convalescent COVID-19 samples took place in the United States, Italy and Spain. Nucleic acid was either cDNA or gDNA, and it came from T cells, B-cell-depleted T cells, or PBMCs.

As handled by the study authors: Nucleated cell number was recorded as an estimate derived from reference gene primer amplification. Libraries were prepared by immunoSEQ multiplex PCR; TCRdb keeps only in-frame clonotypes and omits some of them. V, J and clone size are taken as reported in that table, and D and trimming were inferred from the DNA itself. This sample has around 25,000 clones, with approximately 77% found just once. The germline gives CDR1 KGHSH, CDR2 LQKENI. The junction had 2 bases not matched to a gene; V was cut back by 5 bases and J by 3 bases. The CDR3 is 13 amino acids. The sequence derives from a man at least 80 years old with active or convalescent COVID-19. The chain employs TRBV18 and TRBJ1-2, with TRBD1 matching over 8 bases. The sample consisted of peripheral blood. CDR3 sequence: CASSEQGDYGYTF. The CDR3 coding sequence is TGTGCCAGCTCAGAACAGGGGGACTATGGCTACACCTTC.